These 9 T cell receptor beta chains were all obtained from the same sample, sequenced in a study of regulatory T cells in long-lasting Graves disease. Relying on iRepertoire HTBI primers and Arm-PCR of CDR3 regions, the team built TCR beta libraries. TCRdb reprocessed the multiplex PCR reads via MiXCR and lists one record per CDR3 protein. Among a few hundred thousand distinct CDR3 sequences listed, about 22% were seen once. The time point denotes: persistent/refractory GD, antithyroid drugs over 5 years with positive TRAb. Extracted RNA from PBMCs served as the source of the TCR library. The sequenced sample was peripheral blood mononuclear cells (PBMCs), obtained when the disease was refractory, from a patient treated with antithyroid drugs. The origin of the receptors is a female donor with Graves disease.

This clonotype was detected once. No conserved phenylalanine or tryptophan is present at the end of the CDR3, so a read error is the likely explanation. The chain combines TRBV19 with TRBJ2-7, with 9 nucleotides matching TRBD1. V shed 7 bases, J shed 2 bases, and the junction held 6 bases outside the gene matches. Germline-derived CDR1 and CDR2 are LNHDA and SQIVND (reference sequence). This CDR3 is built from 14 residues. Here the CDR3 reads CASTLGTGPYEQYS. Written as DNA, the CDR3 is TGTGCCAGTACCCTGGGGACAGGGCCCTACGAGCAGTACTCC.

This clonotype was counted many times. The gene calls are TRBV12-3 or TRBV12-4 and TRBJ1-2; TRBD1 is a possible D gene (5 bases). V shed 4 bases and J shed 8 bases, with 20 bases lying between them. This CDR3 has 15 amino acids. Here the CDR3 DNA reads TGTGCCAGCAGTTCGAATGCAGGGTTGCCTGAAGGCTACACCTTC. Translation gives CASSSNAGLPEGYTF.

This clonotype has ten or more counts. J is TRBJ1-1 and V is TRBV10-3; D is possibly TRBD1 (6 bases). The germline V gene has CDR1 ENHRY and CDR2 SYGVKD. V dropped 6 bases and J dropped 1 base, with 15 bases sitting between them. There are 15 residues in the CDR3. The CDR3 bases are TGTGCCATCAGGGGGGGCGACGGACAGAACACTGAAGCTTTCTTT. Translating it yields CAIRGGDGQNTEAFF.

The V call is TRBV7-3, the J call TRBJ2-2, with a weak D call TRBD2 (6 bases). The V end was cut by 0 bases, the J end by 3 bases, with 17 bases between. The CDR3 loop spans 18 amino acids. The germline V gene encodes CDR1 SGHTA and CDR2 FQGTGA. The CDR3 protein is CASSLTDYTGRDTGELFF. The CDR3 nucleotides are TGTGCCAGCAGCTTAACGGACTATACGGGGCGAGACACCGGGGAGCTGTTTTTT. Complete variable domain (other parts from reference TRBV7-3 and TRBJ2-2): GAGVSQTPSNKVTEKGKYVELRCDPISGHTALYWYRQSLGQGPEFLIYFQGTGAADDSGLPNDRFFAVRPEGSVSTLKIQRTERGDSAVYLCASSLTDYTGRDTGELFFGEGSRLTVL.

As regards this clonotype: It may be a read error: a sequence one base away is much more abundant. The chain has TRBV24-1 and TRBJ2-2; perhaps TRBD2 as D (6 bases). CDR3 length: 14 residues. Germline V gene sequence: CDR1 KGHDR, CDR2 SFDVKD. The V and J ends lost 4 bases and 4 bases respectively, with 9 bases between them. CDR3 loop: CATSDRRGTGELFF. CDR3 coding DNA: TGTGCCACCAGTGACCGGAGGGGCACCGGGGAGCTGTTTTTT.

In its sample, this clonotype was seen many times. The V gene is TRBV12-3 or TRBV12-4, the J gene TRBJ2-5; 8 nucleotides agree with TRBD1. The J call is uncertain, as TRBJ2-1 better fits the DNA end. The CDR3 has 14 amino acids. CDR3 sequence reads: CASSFGQGDNEQFF. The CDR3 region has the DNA TGTGCCAGCAGTTTCGGACAGGGTGACAATGAGCAGTTCTTC.

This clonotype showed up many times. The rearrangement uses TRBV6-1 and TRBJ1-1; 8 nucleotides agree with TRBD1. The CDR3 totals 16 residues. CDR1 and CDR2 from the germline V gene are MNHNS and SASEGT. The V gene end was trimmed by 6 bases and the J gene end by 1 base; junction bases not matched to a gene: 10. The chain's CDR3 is CASSLRDRNWNTEAFF. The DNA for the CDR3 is TGTGCCAGCAGCCTCCGGGACAGGAATTGGAACACTGAAGCTTTCTTT.

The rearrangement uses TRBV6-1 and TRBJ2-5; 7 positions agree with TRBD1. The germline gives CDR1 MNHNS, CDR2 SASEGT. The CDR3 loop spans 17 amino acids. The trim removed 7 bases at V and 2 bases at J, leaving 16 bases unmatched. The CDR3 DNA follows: TGTGCCAGCACCGACAGGGCCCCCCTAGAGGGACAAGAGACCCAGTACTTC. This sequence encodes CASTDRAPLEGQETQYF.

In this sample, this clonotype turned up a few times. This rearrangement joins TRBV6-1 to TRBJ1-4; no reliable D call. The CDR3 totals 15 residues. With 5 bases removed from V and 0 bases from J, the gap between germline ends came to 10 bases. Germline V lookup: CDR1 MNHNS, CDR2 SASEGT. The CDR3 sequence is CASSINPSTNEKLFF. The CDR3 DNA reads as TGTGCCAGCAGTATTAACCCTTCAACTAATGAAAAACTGTTTTTT.